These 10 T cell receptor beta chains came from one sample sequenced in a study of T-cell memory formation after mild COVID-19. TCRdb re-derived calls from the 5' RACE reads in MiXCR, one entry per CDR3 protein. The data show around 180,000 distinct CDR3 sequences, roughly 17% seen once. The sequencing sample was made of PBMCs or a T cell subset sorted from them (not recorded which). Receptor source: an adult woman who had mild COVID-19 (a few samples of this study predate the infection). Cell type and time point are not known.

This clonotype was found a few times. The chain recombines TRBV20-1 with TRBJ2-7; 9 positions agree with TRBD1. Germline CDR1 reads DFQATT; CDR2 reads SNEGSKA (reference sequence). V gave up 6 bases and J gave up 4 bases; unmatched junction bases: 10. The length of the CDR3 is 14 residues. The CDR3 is CSAYGGTGKYEQYF. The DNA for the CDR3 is TGCAGTGCCTATGGGGGGACAGGGAAATACGAGCAGTACTTC.

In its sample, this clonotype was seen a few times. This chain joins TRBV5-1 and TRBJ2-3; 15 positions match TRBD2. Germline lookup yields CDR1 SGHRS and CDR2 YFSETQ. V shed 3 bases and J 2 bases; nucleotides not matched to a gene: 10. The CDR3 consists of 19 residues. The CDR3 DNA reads TGCGCCAGCAGCTCTCGGACTAGCGGGAGGGCCTCTGACACAGATACGCAGTATTTT. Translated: CASSSRTSGRASDTDTQYF.

Here the CDR3 DNA reads TGTGCCAGCAGTTACCCCGGACTCAACGGGGAAAAACTGTTTTTT. Protein sequence: CASSYPGLNGEKLFF. The chain is built from TRBV6-6 and TRBJ1-4, with unresolved D. The length of the CDR3 is 15 residues. Germline loops: CDR1 MNHNY, CDR2 SVGAGI (reference sequence). V lost 2 bases to trimming and J lost 8 bases, with 15 bases between them.

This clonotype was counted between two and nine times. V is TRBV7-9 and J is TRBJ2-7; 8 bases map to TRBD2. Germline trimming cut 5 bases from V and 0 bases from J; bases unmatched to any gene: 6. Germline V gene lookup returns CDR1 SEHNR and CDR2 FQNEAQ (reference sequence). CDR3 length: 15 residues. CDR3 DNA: TGTGCCAGCAGCCCTAGCGGGTTAAGCTCCTACGAGCAGTACTTC. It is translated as CASSPSGLSSYEQYF.

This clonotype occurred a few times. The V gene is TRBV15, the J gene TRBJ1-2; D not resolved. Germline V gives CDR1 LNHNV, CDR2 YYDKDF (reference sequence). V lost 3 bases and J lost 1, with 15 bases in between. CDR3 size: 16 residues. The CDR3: CATSSGPASFNYGYTF. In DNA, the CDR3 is TGTGCCACCAGCAGCGGGCCCGCCAGTTTTAACTATGGCTACACCTTC.

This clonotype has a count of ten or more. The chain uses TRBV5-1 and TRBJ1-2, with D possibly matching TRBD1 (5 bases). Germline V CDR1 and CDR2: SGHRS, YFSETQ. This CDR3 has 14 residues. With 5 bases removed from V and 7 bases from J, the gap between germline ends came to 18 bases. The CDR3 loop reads CASREGRGVSGYTF. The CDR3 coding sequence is TGCGCCAGCAGAGAGGGTAGGGGAGTCTCTGGCTACACCTTC.

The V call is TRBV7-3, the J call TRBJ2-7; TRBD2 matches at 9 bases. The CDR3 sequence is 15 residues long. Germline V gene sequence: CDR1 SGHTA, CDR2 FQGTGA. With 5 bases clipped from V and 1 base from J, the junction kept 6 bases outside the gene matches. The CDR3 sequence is CASSLTSGHSYEQYF. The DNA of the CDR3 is TGTGCCAGCAGCCTGACTAGCGGTCATTCCTACGAGCAGTACTTC.

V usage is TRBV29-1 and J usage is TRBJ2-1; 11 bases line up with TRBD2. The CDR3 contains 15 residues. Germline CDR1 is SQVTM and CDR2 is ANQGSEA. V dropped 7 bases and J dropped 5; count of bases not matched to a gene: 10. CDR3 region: CSALGGTSGDNEQFF. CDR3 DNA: TGCAGCGCCCTGGGTGGGACTAGCGGAGACAATGAGCAGTTCTTC.

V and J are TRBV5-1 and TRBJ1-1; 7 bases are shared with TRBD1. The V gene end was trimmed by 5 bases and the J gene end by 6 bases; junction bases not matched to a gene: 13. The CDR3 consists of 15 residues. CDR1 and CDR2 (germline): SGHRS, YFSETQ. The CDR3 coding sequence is TGCGCCAGCAGGCAAATTGTTGTCACAGGGGCTGAAGCTTTCTTT. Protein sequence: CASRQIVVTGAEAFF.

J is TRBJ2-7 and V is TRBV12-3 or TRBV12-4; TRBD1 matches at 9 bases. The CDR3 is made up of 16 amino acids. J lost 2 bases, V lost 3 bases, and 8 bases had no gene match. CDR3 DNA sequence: TGTGCCAGCAGTTTGTCCGGACAGGGGAGGCCCTACGAGCAGTACTTC. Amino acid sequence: CASSLSGQGRPYEQYF.